This TCR delta chain stems from a study of gammadelta T cells in human blood. TCRdb reanalysed the RT-PCR reads via CATT. The table includes approximately 300 delta-chain clones, about 74% detected once. Germline V lookup: CDR1 GEAIGNYY, CDR2 EKD. Trimming at V came to 3 bases and at J to 1 base, leaving 14 bases not matched to a gene. The CDR3 sequence is 19 residues long. Concerning this clone itself: Its target is unknown. Given a far larger clone just one base away, this is likely a sequencing read error. The identical CDR3 is also encoded by other nucleotide sequences in the sample.

Study conclusions and caveats: Polyclonal expansion of innate γδ T cells after birth appeared microbially driven.

The rearrangement links TRDV2 to TRDJ1; 12 nucleotides line up with TRDD3. The clonotype comes from a human donor. Sequencing used Vgamma9Vdelta2 gamma-delta T cells from adult blood. The CDR3 region is CACDGVAGGYALPTDKLIF. The DNA of the CDR3 is TGTGCCTGTGACGGCGTCGCTGGGGGATACGCCTTACCCACCGATAAACTCATCTTT.